This T cell receptor (beta chain) comes out of a study of OX40 agonist ivuxolimab in advanced cancers. As concerns this clone: Its cognate antigen is unknown.

General observations from the study: CD4+ and CD8+ blood T cells expanded clonally by week 6 at 0.1 to 3.0 mg/kg. On average, CD8+ T cells showed a greater number of expanded clones than CD4+.

Profiled with immunoSEQ multiplex PCR; TCRdb holds only in-frame clones, not every one. The sample includes over 45,000 clones, about 81% of them seen just once. The sequence was collected from an adult with an advanced solid tumor such as melanoma, head and neck, liver or kidney cancer. Specimen: CD4+ or CD8+ T cells sorted from blood, collected in a trial of the OX40 agonist ivuxolimab.

Here the CDR3 reads CASQGGGPTTGELFF. In DNA form, the CDR3 reads TGTGCCTCGCAGGGTGGCGGCCCTACGACCGGGGAGCTGTTTTTT. J is TRBJ2-2 and V is TRBV10-3; D perhaps matches TRBD1 (5 bases). Germline values: CDR1 ENHRY, CDR2 SYGVKD. V was shortened by 11 bases and J by 5 bases, with 21 bases between the two germline ends. This CDR3 contains 15 residues.